Each of the 8 T cell receptor beta chains below was sequenced from the same sample in a study of shared T cell receptors in the human thymus. Measured with immunoSEQ multiplex PCR; TCRdb has only the in-frame clones, and not every one. The repertoire consists of some 760,000 clones, with 70% to 90% occurring once and the leading ten covering approximately 0.01%. These data are also associated with another study on human thymus T cells.

What was sequenced was thymocytes. Receptors were obtained from a girl less than two years old with a congenital heart defect.

The chain uses TRBV7-9 and TRBJ1-1; a possible D gene is TRBD1 (5 bases). CDR3 length: 13 amino acids. The ends were cut back, 6 bases at V and 4 bases at J, with 12 bases in the middle. Germline assignment: CDR1 SEHNR and CDR2 FQNEAQ (reference sequence). The CDR3 sequence: CASRFRVRTEAFF. The CDR3 DNA reads as TGTGCCAGCAGATTCAGGGTCCGCACTGAAGCTTTCTTT.

The J gene is TRBJ1-5, the V gene TRBV4-1; 8 nucleotides line up with TRBD1. Trimming took 4 bases from V and 2 from J; bases not matched to a gene: 10. Looked up from germline, CDR1 is MGHRA and CDR2 is YSYEKL. This CDR3 is built from 17 residues. CDR3 nucleotide sequence: TGCGCCAGCAGCCCCTTGGCCGCGACAGGGGGCAATCAGCCCCAGCATTTT. As protein: CASSPLAATGGNQPQHF.

The chain links TRBV28 to TRBJ2-7; TRBD1 agrees at 9 bases. The CDR3 contains 15 residues. CDR1 is MDHEN and CDR2 is SYDVKM in the germline V gene. V gave up 3 bases and J gave up 3 bases; unmatched junction bases: 6. The CDR3 here is CASSFRDRGGYEQYF. The CDR3 nucleotides are TGTGCCAGCAGTTTCCGCGACAGGGGGGGCTACGAGCAGTACTTC.

J is TRBJ1-3 and V is TRBV5-6; D may be TRBD1 (5 bases). CDR1 SGHDT and CDR2 YYEEEE come from the germline V gene. The CDR3 length is 16 residues. Trimming stripped 2 bases from V and 0 bases from J, with 12 bases between. CDR3 region: CASSLPDGGSGNTIYF. CDR3 nucleotide sequence: TGTGCCAGCAGCTTACCGGACGGGGGCTCTGGAAACACCATATATTTT.

The chain combines TRBV5-5 with TRBJ1-4; tentative D call: TRBD1 (5 bases). In germline, CDR1 is SGHKS, CDR2 YYEKEE (reference sequence). This CDR3 has 13 residues. Trimming took 6 bases from V and 4 from J, leaving 10 bases between them. The CDR3 sequence is CASTLGLNEKLFF. DNA of the CDR3: TGTGCCAGCACCCTGGGGCTTAATGAAAAACTGTTTTTT.

The gene calls are TRBV6-5 and TRBJ1-2; D might be TRBD1 (5 bases). CDR3 length: 14 residues. V lost 6 bases and J 2 bases, leaving 13 bases between the germline ends. The germline gives CDR1 MNHEY, CDR2 SVGAGI. The CDR3 DNA sequence: TGTGCCAGCAGCCCCGGGGGACGGAACTATGGCTACACCTTC. It is translated as CASSPGGRNYGYTF.

The chain couples TRBV7-9 to TRBJ2-3; TRBD1 might be the D (5 bases). CDR1 is SEHNR, CDR2 FQNEAQ, per germline (reference sequence). V dropped 5 bases and J dropped 2 bases, with 20 bases sitting between them. This CDR3 is 17 amino acids long. The CDR3 spells CASSPAGSPLFTDTQYF. In DNA form, the CDR3 reads TGTGCCAGCAGCCCTGCAGGGTCCCCTTTATTCACAGATACGCAGTATTTT.

The chain combines TRBV4-1 with TRBJ1-6; D remains unclear. The germline V and J ends were trimmed by 4 bases and 0 bases, with 10 bases remaining between them. Germline V gene data show CDR1 as MGHRA and CDR2 as YSYEKL. The CDR3 spans 16 residues. The CDR3 here is CASSRLTRSYNSPLHF. CDR3 in DNA: TGCGCCAGCAGCCGGCTGACACGCTCCTATAATTCACCCCTCCACTTT.